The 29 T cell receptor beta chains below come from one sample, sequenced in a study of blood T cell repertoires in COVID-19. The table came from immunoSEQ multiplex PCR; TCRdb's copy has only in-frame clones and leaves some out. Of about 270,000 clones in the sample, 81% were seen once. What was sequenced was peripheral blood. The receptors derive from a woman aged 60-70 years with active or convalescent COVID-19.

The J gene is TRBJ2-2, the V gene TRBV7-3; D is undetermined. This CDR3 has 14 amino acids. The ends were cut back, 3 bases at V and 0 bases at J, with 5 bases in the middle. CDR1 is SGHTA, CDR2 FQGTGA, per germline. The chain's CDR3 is CASSFGSNTGELFF. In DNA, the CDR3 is TGTGCCAGCAGCTTTGGCTCGAACACCGGGGAGCTGTTTTTT.

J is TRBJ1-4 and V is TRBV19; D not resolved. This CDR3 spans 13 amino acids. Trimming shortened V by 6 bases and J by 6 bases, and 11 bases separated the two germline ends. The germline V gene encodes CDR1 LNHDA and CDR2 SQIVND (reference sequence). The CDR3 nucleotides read TGTGCCAGTAGACCTATGGCGGATGAAAAACTGTTTTTT. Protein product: CASRPMADEKLFF. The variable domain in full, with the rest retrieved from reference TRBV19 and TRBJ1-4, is DGGITQSPKYLFRKEGQNVTLSCEQNLNHDAMYWYRQDPGQGLRLIYYSQIVNDFQKGDIAEGYSVSREKKESFPLTVTSAQKNPTAFYLCASRPMADEKLFFGSGTQLSVL.

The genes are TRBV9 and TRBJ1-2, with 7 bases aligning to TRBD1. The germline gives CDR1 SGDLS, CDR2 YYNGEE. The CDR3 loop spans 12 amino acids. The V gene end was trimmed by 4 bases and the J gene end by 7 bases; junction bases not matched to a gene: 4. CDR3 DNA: TGTGCCAGCAGCTTTGGGACAGCTGGCTACACCTTC. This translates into CASSFGTAGYTF.

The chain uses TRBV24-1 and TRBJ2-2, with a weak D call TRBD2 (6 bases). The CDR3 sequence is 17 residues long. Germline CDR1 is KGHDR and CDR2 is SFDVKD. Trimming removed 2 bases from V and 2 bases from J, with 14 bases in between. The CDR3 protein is CATSDSYPGLNTGELFF. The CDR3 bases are TGTGCCACCAGTGATTCCTATCCGGGACTTAACACCGGGGAGCTGTTTTTT.

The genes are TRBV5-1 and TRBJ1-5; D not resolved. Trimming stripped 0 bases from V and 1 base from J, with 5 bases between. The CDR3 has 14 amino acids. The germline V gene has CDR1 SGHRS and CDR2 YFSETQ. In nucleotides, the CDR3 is TGCGCCAGCAGCTTGGGACTGAGCAATCAGCCCCAGCATTTT. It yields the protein CASSLGLSNQPQHF.

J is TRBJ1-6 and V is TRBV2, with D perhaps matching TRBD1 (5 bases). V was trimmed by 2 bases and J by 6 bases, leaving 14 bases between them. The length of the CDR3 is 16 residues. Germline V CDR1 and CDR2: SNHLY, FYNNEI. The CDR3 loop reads CASSEPPTESNSPLHF. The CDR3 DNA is TGTGCCAGCAGTGAACCCCCGACAGAGAGTAATTCACCCCTCCACTTT. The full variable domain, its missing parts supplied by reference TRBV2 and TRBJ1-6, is EPEVTQTPSHQVTQMGQEVILRCVPISNHLYFYWYRQILGQKVEFLVSFYNNEISEKSEIFDDQFSVERPDGSNFTLKIRSTKLEDSAMYFCASSEPPTESNSPLHFGNGTRLTVT.

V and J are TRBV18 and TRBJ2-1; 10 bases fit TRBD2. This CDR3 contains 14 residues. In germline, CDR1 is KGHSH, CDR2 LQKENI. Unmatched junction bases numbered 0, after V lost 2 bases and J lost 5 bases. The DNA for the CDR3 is TGTGCCAGCTCACCAGGACTAGCGGACAATGAGCAGTTCTTC. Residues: CASSPGLADNEQFF.

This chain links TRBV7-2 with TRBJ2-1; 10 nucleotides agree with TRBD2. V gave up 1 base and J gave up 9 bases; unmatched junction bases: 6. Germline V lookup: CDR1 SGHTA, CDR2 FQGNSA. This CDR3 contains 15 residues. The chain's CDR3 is CASSLDPSGGLEQFF. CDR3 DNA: TGTGCCAGCAGCTTAGATCCTAGCGGGGGCCTTGAGCAGTTCTTC.

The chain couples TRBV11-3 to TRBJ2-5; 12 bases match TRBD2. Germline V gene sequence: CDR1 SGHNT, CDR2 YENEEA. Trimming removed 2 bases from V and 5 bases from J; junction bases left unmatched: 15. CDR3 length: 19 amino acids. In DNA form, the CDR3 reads TGTGCCAGCAGCTTAAAGATCCGGGCTAGCGGGGGGGCCAGGGAGACCCAGTACTTC. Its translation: CASSLKIRASGGARETQYF.

For the CDR3, the DNA is TGTGCCAGCAGCCTTCGGGCAGGGGCTCAGCCCCAGCATTTT. Its protein is CASSLRAGAQPQHF. This rearrangement joins TRBV27 to TRBJ1-5; TRBD1 is a possible D gene (6 bases). Trimming shortened V by 6 bases and J by 6 bases, and 15 bases separated the two germline ends. CDR1 MNHEY and CDR2 SMNVEV come from the germline V gene (reference sequence). The length of the CDR3 is 14 residues.

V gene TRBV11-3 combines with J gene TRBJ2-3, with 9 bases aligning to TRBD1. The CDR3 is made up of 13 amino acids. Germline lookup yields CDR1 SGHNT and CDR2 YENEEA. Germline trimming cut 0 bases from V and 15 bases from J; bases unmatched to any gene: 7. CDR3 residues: CASSLDGTGMVYF. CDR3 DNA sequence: TGTGCCAGCAGCTTAGATGGGACAGGGATGGTTTATTTT.

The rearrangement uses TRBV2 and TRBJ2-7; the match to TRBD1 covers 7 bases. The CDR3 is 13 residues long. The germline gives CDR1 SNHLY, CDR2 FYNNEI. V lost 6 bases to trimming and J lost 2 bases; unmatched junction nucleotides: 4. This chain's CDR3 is CASSRDSTYEQYF. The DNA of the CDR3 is TGTGCCAGCAGCCGGGACAGCACCTACGAGCAGTACTTC. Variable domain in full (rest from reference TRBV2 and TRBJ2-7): EPEVTQTPSHQVTQMGQEVILRCVPISNHLYFYWYRQILGQKVEFLVSFYNNEISEKSEIFDDQFSVERPDGSNFTLKIRSTKLEDSAMYFCASSRDSTYEQYFGPGTRLTVT.

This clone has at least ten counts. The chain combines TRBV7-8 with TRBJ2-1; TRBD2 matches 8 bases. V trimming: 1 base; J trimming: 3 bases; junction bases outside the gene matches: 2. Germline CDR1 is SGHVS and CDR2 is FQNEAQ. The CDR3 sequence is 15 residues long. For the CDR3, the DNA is TGTGCCAGCAGCTTAGTAGCGGGGTACTACAATGAGCAGTTCTTC. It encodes CASSLVAGYYNEQFF.

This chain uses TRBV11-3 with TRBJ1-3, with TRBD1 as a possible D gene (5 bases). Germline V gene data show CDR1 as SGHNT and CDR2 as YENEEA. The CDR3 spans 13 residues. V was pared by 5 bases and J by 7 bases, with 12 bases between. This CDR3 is CASSRGFGNTIYF. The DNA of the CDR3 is TGTGCCAGCAGCAGGGGTTTTGGGAACACCATATATTTT.

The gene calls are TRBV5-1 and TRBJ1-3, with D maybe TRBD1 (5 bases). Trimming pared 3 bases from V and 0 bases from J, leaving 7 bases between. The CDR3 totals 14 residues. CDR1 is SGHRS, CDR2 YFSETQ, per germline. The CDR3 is CASSWGGSGNTIYF. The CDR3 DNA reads TGCGCCAGCAGCTGGGGGGGCTCTGGAAACACCATATATTTT.

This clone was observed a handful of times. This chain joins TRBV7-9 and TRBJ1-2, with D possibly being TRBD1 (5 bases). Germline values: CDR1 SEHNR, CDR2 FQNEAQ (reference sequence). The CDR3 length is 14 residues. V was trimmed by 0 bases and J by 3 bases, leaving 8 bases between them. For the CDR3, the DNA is TGTGCCAGCAGCTTAGCAACAGGTCACTATGGCTACACCTTC. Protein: CASSLATGHYGYTF.

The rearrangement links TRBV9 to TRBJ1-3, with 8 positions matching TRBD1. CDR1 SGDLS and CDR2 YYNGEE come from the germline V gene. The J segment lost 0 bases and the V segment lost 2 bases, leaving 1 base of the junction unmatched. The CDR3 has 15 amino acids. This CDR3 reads CASSVGQGSGNTIYF. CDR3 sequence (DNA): TGTGCCAGCAGCGTCGGACAGGGCTCTGGAAACACCATATATTTT.

Here the CDR3 reads CSVAQNTEAFF. The CDR3 bases are TGCAGCGTTGCCCAGAACACTGAAGCTTTCTTT. The chain carries TRBV29-1 and TRBJ1-1; D is uncertain. The CDR3 is 11 residues long. Trimming removed 4 bases from V and 1 base from J, with 4 bases in between. Per germline, CDR1 SQVTM and CDR2 ANQGSEA.

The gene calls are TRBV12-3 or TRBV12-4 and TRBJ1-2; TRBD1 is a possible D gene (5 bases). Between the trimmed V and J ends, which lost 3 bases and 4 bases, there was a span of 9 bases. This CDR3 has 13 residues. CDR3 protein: CASSLSGVYGYTF. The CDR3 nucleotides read TGTGCCAGCAGTTTGTCGGGGGTCTATGGCTACACCTTC.

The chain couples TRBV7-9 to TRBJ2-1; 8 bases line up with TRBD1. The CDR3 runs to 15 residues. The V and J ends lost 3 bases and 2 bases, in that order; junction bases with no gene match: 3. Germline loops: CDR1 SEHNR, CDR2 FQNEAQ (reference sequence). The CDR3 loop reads CASSFRQGTYNEQFF. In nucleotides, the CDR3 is TGTGCCAGCAGCTTTAGACAGGGGACCTACAATGAGCAGTTCTTC.

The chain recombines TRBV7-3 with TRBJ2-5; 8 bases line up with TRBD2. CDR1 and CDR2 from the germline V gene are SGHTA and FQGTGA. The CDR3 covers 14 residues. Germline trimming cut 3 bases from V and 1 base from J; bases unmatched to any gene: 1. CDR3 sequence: CASSFRGGQETQYF. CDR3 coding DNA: TGTGCCAGCAGCTTCCGGGGGGGCCAAGAGACCCAGTACTTC.

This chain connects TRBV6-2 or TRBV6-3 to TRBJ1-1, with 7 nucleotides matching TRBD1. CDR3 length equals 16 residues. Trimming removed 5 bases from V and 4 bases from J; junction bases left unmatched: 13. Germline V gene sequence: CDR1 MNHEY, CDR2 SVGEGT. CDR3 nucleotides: TGTGCCAGCAGTGGCGGACAGGTCCGTTGGTCCACTGAAGCTTTCTTT. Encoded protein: CASSGGQVRWSTEAFF.

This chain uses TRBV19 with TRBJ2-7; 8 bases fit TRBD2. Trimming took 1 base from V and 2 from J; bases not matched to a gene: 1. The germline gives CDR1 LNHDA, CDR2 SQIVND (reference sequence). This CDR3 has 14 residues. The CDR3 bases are TGTGCCAGTAGTATAGCGGGGGGGACCTACGAGCAGTACTTC. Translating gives CASSIAGGTYEQYF.

The CDR3 bases are TGTGCCAGCAGTTATGAAGAGTACGCTGGCTACACCTTC. Encoded protein: CASSYEEYAGYTF. This chain joins TRBV6-5 and TRBJ1-2; no firm D call. Trimming cost V 3 bases and J 7 bases, with 12 bases left between them. CDR3 length: 13 residues. Germline values: CDR1 MNHEY, CDR2 SVGAGI.

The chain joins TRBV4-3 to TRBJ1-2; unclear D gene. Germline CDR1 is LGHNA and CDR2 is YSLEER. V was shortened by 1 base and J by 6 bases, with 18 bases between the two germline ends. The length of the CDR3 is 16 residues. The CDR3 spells CASSQAGLRILNGYTF. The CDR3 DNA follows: TGCGCCAGCAGCCAAGCCGGTCTGAGGATTCTAAATGGCTACACCTTC.

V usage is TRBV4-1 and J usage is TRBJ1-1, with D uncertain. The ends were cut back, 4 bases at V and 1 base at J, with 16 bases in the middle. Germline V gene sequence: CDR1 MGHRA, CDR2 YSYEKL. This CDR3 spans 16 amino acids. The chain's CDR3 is CASSPYWRGKNTEAFF. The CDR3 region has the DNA TGCGCCAGCAGCCCTTATTGGCGCGGGAAGAACACTGAAGCTTTCTTT.

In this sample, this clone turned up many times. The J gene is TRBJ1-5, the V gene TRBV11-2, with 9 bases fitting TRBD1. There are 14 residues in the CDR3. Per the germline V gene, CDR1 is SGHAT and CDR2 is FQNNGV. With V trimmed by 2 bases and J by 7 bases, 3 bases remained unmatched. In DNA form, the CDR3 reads TGTGCCAGCAGCTTAAACAGGGGGCCCCAGCCCCAGCATTTT. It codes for CASSLNRGPQPQHF.

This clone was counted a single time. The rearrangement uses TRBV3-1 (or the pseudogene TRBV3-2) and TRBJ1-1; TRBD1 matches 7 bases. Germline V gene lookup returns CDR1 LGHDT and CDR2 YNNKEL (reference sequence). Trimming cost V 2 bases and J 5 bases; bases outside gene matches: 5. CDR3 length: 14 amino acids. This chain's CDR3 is CASSQTGVWTEAFF. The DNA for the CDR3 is TGTGCCAGCAGCCAAACAGGGGTGTGGACTGAAGCTTTCTTT.

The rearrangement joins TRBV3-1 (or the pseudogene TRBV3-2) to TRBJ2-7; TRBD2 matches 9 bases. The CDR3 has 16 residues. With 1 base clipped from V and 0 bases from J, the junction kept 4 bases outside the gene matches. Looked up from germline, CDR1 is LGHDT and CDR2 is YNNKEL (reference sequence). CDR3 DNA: TGTGCCAGCAGCCAAGGCCTAGCGGGGTTCTCCTACGAGCAGTACTTC. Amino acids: CASSQGLAGFSYEQYF.